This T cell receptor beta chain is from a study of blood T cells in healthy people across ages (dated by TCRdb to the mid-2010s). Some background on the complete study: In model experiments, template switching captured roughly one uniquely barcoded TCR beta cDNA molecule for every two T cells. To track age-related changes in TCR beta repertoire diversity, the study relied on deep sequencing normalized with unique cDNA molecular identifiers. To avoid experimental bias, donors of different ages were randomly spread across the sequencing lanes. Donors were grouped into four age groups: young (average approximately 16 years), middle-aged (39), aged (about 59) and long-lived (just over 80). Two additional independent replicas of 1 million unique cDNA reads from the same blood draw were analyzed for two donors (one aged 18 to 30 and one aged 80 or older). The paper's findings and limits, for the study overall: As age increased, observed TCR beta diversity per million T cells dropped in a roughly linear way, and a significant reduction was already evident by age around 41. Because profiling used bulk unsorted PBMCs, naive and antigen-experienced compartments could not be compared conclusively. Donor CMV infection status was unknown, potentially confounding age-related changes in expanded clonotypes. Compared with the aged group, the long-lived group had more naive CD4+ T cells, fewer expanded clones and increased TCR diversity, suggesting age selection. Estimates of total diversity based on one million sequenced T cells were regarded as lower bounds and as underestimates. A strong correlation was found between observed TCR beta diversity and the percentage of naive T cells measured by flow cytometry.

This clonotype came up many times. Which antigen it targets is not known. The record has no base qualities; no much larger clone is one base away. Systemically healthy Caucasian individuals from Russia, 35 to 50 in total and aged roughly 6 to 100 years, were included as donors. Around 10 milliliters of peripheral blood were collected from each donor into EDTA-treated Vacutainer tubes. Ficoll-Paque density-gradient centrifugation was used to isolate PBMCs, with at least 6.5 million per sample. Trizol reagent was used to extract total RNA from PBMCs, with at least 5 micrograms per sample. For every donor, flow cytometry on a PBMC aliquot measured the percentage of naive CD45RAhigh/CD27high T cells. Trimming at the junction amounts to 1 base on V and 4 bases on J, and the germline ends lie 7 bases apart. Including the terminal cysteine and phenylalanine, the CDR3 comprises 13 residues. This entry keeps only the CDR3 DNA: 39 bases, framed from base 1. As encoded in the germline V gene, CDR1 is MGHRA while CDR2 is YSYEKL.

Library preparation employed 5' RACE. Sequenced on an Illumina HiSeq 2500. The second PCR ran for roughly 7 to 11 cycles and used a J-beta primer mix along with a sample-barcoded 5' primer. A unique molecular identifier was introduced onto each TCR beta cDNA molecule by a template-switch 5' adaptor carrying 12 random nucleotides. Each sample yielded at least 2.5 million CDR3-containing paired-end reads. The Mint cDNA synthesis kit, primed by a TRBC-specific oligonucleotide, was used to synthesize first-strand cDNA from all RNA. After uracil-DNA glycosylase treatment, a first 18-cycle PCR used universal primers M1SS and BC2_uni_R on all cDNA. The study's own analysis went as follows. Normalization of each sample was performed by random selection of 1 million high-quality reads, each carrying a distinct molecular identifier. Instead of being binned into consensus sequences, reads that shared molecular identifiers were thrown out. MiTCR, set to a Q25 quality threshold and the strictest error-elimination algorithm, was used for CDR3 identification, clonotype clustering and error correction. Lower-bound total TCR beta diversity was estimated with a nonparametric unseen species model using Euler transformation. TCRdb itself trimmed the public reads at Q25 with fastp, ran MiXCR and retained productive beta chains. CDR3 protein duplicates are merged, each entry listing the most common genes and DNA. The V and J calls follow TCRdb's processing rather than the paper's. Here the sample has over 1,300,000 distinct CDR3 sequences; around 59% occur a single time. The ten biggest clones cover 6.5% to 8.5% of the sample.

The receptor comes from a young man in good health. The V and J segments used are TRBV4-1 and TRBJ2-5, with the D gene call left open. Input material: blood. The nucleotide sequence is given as TGCGCCAGCAGCCAAGTTCTGGTAGAGACCCAGTACTTC. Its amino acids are CASSQVLVETQYF.